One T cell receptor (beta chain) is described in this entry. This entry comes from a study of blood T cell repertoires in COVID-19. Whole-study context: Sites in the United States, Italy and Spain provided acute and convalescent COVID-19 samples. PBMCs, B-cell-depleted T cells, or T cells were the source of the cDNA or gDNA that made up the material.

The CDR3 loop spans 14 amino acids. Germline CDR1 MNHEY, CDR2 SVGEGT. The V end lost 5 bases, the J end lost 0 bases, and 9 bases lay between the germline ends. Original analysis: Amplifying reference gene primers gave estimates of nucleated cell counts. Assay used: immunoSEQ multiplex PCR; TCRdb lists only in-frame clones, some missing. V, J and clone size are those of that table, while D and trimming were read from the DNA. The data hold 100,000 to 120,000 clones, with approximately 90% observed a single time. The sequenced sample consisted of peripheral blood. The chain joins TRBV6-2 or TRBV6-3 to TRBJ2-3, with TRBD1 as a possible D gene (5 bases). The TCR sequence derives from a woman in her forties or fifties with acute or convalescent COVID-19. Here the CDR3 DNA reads TGTGCCAGCAGTCAGCGACAGAGCACAGATACGCAGTATTTT. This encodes CASSQRQSTDTQYF.